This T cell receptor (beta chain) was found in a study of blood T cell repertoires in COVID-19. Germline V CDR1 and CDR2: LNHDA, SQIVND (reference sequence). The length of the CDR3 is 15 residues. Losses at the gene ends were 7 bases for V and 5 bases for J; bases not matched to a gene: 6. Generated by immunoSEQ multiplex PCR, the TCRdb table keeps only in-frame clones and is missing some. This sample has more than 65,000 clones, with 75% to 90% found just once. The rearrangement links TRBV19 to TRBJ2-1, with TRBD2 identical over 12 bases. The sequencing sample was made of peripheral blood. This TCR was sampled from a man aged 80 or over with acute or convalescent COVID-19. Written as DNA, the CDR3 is TGTGCCAGTACTTTCCGGACTAGCGGGGACAATGAGCAGTTCTTC. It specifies CASTFRTSGDNEQFF. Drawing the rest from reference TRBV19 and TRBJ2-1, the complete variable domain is DGGITQSPKYLFRKEGQNVTLSCEQNLNHDAMYWYRQDPGQGLRLIYYSQIVNDFQKGDIAEGYSVSREKKESFPLTVTSAQKNPTAFYLCASTFRTSGDNEQFFGPGTRLTVL.